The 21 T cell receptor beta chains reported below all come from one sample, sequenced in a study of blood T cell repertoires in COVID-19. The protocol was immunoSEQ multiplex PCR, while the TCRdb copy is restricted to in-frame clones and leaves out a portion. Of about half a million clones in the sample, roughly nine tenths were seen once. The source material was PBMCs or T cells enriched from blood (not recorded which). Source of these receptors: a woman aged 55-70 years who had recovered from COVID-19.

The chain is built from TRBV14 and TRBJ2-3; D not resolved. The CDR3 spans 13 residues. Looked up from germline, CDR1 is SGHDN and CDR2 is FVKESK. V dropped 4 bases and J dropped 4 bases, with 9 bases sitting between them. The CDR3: CASSRQFADTQYF. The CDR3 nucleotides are TGTGCCAGCAGCCGTCAGTTTGCAGATACGCAGTATTTT.

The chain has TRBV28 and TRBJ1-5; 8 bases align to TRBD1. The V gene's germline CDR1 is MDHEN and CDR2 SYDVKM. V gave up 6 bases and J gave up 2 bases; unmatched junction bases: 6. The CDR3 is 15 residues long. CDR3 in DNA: TGTGCCAGCAGGTCCCCGGGACAGGGCAATCAGCCCCAGCATTTT. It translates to CASRSPGQGNQPQHF.

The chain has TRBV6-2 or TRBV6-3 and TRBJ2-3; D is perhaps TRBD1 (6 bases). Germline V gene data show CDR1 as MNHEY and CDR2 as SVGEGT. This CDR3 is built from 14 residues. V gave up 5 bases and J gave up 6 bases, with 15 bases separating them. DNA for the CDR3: TGTGCCAGCAGTACCACAGGGAAATGGGATACGCAGTATTTT. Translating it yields CASSTTGKWDTQYF.

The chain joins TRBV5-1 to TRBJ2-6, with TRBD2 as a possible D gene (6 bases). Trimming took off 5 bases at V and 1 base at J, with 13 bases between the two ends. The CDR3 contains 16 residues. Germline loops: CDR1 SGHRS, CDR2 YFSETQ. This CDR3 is CASSSFGGSGANVLTF. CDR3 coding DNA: TGCGCCAGCAGTAGCTTTGGAGGGTCTGGGGCCAACGTCCTGACTTTC.

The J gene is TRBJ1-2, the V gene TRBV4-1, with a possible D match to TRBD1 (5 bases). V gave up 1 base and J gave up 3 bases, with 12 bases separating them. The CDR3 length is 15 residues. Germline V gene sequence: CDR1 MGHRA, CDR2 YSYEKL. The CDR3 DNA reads TGCGCCAGCAGCCAAGCCGGGGGATGGGACTATGGCTACACCTTC. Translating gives CASSQAGGWDYGYTF.

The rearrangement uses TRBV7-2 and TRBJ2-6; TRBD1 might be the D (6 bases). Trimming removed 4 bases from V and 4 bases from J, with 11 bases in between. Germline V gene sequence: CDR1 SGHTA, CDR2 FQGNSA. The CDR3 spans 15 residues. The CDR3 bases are TGTGCCAGCAGCTCACAGGGTTTCGGGGCCAACGTCCTGACTTTC. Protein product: CASSSQGFGANVLTF.

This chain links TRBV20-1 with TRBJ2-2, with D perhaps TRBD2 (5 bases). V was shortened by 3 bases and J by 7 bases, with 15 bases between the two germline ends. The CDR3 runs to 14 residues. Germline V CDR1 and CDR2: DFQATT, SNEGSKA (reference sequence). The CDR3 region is CSASVERVGGELFF. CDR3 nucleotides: TGCAGTGCTAGTGTTGAGAGGGTAGGCGGGGAGCTGTTTTTT.

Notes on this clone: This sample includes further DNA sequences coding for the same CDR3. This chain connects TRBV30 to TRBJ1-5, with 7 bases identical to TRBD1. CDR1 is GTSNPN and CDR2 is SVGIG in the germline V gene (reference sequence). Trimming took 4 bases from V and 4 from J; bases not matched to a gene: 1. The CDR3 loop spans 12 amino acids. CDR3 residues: CAWNRGNQPQHF. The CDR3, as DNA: TGTGCCTGGAACAGGGGAAATCAGCCCCAGCATTTT.

CDR3 amino acids: CASSRGGPLAKNIQYF. CDR3 DNA sequence: TGTGCCAGCAGCAGGGGGGGGCCCCTTGCCAAAAACATTCAGTACTTC. The V gene is TRBV21-1, the J gene TRBJ2-4; the table's TRBD2 call for D was not verified on the DNA. TRBV21-1 is a documented pseudogene. The CDR3 contains 16 residues.

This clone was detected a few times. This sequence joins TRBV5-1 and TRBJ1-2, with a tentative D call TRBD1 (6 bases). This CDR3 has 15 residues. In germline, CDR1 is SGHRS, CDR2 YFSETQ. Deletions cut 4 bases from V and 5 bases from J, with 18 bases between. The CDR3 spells CASSRGPAGEYGYTF. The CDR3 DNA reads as TGCGCCAGCAGCCGTGGACCTGCAGGGGAATATGGCTACACCTTC.

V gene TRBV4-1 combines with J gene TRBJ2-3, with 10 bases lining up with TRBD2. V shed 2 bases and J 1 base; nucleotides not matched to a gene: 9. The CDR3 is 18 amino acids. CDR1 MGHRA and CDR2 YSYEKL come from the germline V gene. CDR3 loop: CASSQSVVAGGGTDTQYF. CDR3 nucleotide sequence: TGCGCCAGCAGCCAATCGGTGGTAGCGGGGGGCGGCACAGATACGCAGTATTTT.

CDR3 nucleotide sequence: TGTGCCAGTAGTACTCGCGCTGGGGGACAGGGAAAAACACCCCTCCACTTT. Protein: CASSTRAGGQGKTPLHF. The V call is TRBV19, the J call TRBJ1-6; the match to TRBD1 covers 9 bases. CDR1 is LNHDA, CDR2 SQIVND, per germline (reference sequence). The CDR3 is 17 amino acids. Trimming removed 4 bases from V and 11 bases from J; junction bases left unmatched: 15.

The CDR3 sequence is CASSGTTEAFF. CDR3 coding DNA: TGTGCCAGCAGCGGGACAACTGAAGCTTTCTTT. The chain recombines TRBV28 with TRBJ1-1; weak D call: TRBD1 (6 bases). Germline assignment: CDR1 MDHEN and CDR2 SYDVKM. Deletions cut 6 bases from V and 5 bases from J, with 7 bases between. CDR3 length equals 11 residues.

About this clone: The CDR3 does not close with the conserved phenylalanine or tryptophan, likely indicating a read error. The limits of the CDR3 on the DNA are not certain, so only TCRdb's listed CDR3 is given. CDR3 protein: CASGPGWL. The rearrangement links TRBV27 to TRBJ2-7; the DNA was not compared with TRBD2, the D call given in the table. Both ends counted, the CDR3 spans 8 residues. The germline CDR1 and CDR2 sequences are MNHEY and SMNVEV (reference sequence).

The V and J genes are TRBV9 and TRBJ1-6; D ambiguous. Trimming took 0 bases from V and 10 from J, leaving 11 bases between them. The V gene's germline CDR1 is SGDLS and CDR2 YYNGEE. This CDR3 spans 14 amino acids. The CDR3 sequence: CASSVGNRGSPLHF. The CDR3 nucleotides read TGTGCCAGCAGCGTAGGTAACCGAGGGTCACCCCTCCACTTT.

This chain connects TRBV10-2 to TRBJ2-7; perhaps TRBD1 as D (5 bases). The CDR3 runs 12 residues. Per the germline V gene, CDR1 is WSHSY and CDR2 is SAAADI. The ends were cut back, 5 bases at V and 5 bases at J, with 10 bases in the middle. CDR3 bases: TGCGCCAGCAGTCAGGGTAGCCACGAGCAGTACGTC. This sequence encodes CASSQGSHEQYV.

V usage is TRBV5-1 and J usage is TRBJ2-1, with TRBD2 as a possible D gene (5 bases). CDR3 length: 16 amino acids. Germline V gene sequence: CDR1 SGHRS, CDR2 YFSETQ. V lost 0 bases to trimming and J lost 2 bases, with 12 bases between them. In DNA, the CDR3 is TGCGCCAGCAGCTTGGCCCCCGGGAACACCTACAATGAGCAGTTCTTC. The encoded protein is CASSLAPGNTYNEQFF.

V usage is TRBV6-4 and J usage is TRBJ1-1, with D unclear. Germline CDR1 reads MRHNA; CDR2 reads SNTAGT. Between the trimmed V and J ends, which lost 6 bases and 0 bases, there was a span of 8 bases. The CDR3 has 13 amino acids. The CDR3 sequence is CASSSQMNTEAFF. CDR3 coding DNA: TGTGCCAGCAGCTCCCAGATGAACACTGAAGCTTTCTTT.

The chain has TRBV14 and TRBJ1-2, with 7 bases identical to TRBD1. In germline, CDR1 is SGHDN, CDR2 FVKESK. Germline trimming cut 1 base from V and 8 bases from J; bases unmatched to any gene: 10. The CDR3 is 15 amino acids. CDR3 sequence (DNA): TGTGCCAGCAGCCAAGTGAGGTCAGGGGGATACGGCTACACCTTC. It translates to CASSQVRSGGYGYTF.

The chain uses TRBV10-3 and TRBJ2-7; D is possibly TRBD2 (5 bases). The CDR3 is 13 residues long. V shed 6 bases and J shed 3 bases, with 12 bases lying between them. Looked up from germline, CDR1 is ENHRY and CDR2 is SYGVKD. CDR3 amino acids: CAISRGLDYEQYV. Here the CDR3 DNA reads TGTGCCATCAGCCGTGGACTCGACTACGAGCAGTACGTC.

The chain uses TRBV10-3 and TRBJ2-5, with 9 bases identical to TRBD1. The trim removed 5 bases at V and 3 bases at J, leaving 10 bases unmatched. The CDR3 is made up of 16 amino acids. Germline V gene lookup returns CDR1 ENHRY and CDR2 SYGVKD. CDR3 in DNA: TGTGCCATCAGTTCCTTTCCGGGACAGGGTGAAGAGACCCAGTACTTC. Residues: CAISSFPGQGEETQYF.